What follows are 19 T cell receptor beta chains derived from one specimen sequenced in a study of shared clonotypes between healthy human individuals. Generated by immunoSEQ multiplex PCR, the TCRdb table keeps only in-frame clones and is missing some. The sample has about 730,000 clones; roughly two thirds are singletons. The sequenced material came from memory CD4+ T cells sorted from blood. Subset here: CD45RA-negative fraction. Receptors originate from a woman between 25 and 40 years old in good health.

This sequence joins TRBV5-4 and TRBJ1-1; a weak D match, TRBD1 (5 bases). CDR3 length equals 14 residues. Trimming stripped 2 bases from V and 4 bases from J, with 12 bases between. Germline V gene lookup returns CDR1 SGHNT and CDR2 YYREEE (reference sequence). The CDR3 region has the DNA TGTGCCAGCAGCTTAAATTGGGGGGGCACTGAAGCTTTCTTT. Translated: CASSLNWGGTEAFF. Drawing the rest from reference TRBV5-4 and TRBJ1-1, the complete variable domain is ETGVTQSPTHLIKTRGQQVTLRCSSQSGHNTVSWYQQALGQGPQFIFQYYREEENGRGNFPPRFSGLQFPNYSSELNVNALELDDSALYLCASSLNWGGTEAFFGQGTRLTVV.

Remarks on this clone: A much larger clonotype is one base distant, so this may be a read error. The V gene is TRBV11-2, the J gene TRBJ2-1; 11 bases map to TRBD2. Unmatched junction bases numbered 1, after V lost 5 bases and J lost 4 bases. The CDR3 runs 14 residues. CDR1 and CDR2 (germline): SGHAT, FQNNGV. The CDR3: CASSVAGGYNEQFF. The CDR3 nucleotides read TGTGCCAGCAGCGTAGCGGGAGGGTACAATGAGCAGTTCTTC.

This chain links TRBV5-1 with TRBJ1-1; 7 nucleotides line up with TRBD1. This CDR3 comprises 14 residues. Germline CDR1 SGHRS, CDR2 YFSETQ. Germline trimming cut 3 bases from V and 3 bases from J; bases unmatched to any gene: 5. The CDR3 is CASSSTQGYTEAFF. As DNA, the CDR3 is TGCGCCAGCAGCTCAACACAGGGGTACACTGAAGCTTTCTTT.

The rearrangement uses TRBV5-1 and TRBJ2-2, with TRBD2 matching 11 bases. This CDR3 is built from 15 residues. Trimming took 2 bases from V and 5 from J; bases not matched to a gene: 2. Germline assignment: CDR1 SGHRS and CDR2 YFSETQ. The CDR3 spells CASSFLAGGTGELFF. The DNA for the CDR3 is TGCGCCAGCAGCTTTTTAGCGGGAGGGACCGGGGAGCTGTTTTTT.

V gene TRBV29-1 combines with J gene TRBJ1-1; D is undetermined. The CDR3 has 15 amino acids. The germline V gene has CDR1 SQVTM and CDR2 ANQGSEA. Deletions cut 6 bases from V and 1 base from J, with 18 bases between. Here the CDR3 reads CSVRADINTNTEAFF. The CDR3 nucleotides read TGCAGCGTGCGCGCTGACATCAATACGAACACTGAAGCTTTCTTT.

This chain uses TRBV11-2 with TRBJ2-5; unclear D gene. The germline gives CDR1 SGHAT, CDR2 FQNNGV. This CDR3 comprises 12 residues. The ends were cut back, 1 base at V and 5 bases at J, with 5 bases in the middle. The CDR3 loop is CASSLVSETQYF. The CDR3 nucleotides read TGTGCCAGCAGCTTAGTCTCGGAGACCCAGTACTTC.

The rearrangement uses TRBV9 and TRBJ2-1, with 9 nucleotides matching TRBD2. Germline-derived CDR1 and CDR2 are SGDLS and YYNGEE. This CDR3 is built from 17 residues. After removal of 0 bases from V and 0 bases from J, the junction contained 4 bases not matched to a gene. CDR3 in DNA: TGTGCCAGCAGCGTAGGGAATAGCGGGGGCTCCTACAATGAGCAGTTCTTC. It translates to CASSVGNSGGSYNEQFF.

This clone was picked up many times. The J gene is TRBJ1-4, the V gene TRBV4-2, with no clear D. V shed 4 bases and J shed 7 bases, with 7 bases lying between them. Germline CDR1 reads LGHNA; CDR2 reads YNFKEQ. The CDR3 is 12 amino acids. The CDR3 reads CASSLGSEKLFF. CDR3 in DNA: TGTGCCAGCAGCCTTGGGTCTGAAAAACTGTTTTTT.

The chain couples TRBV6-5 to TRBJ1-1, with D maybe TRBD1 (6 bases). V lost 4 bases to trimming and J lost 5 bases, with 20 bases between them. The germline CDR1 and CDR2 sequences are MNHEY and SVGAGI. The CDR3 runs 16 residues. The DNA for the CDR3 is TGTGCCAGCAGTTCCCCAGGGCGGGGGCGAAGGACTGAAGCTTTCTTT. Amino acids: CASSSPGRGRRTEAFF.

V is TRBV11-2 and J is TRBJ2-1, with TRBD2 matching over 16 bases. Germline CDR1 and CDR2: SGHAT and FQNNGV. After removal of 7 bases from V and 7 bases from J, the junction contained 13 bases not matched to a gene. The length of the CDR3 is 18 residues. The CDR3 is CASNPGLAGGGRGNEQFF. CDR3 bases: TGTGCCAGCAACCCGGGACTAGCGGGAGGGGGCCGGGGGAATGAGCAGTTCTTC.

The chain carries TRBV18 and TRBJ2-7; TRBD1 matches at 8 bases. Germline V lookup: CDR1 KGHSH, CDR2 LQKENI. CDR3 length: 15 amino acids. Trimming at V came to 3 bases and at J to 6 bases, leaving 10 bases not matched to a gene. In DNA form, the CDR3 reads TGTGCCAGCTCACCCTCCGGGACAGGTCCCCTCGAGCAGTACTTC. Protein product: CASSPSGTGPLEQYF.

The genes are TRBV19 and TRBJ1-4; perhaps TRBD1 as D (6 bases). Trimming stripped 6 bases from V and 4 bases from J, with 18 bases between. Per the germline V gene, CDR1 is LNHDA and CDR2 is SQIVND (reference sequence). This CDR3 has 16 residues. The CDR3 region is CASRKNRQDYNEKLFF. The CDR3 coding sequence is TGTGCCAGTAGAAAAAACCGACAGGATTATAATGAAAAACTGTTTTTT.

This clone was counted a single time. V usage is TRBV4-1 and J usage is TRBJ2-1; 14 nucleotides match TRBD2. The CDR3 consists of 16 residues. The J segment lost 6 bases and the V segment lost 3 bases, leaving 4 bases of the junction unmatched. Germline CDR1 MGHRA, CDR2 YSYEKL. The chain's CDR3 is CASSHLGLAGGNEQFF. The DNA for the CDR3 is TGCGCCAGCAGCCACCTAGGACTAGCGGGAGGCAATGAGCAGTTCTTC.

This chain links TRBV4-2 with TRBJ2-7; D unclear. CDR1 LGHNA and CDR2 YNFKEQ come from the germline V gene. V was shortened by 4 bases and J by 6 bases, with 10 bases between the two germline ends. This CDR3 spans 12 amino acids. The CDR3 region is CASSRLFGEQYF. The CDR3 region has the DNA TGTGCCAGCAGCCGACTCTTTGGCGAGCAGTACTTC.

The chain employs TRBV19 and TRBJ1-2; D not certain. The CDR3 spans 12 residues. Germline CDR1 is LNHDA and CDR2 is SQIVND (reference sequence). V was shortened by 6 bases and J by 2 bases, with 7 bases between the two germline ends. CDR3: CASRDLNYGYTF. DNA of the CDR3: TGTGCCAGTAGGGACCTCAACTATGGCTACACCTTC.

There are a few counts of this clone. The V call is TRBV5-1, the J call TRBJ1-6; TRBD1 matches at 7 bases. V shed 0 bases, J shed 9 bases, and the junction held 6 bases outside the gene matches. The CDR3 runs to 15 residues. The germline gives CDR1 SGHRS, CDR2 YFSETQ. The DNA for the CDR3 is TGCGCCAGCAGCTTGGCCGACAGGGATAGTTCACCCCTCCACTTT. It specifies CASSLADRDSSPLHF.

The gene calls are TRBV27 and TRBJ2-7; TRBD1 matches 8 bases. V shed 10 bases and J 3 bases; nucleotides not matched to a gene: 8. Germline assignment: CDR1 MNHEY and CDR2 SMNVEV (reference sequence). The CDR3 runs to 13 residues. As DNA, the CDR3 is TGTGCCACCAGGGGGCCAGGGGGCTACGAGCAGTACTTC. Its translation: CATRGPGGYEQYF.

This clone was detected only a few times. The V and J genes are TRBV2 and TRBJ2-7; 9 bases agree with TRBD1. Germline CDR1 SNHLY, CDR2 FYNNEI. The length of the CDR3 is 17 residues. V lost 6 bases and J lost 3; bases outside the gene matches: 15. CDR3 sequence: CASSDSGMDRGSYEQYF. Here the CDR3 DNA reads TGTGCCAGCAGCGACTCCGGTATGGACAGGGGAAGCTACGAGCAGTACTTC.

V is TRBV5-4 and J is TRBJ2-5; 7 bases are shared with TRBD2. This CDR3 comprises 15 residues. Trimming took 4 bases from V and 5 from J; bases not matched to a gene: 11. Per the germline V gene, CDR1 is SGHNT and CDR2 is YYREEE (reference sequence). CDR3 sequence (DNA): TGTGCCAGCAGCGGGGGGGGGACCCCCATGGAGACCCAGTACTTC. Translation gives CASSGGGTPMETQYF.